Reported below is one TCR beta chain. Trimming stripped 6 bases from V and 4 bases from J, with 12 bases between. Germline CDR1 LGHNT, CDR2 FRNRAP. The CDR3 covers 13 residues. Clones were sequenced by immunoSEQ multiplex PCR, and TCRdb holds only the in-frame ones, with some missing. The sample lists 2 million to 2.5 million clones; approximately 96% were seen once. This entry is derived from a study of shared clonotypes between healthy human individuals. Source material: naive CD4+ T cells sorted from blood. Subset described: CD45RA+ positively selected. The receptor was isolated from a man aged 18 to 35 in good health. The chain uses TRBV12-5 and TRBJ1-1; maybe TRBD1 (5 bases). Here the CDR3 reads CASGAAGGTEAFF. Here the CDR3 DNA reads TGTGCTAGTGGCGCGGCGGGGGGCACTGAAGCTTTCTTT.